This paragraph covers one T cell receptor (beta chain) sequence. The data stem from a study of blood T cell repertoires in COVID-19. Study overall: Material from acute and convalescent COVID-19 was sourced from the United States, Italy and Spain. Sources were T cells, B-cell-depleted T cells, or PBMCs; the material itself was cDNA or gDNA.

Per germline, CDR1 LNHDA and CDR2 SQIVND (reference sequence). V was shortened by 8 bases and J by 2 bases, with 19 bases between the two germline ends. CDR3 length equals 15 residues. Methods used by the authors: Quantification of nucleated cells was approximated via reference gene primer amplification. TCRdb's copy holds only in-frame clones and misses some; the assay was immunoSEQ multiplex PCR. V and J calls and clone size are as listed in that table; D and trimming were resolved from the DNA. The sample records around 200,000 clones, about 87% being singletons. The J gene is TRBJ2-7, the V gene TRBV19; weak D call: TRBD1 (6 bases). The sequence was collected from a man between 35 and 55 years old with active or convalescent COVID-19. The sample taken for sequencing was peripheral blood. CDR3 sequence (DNA): TGTGCCAGTCCCCGACCGGGCAGGGGAACCTACGAGCAGTACTTC. Residues: CASPRPGRGTYEQYF.